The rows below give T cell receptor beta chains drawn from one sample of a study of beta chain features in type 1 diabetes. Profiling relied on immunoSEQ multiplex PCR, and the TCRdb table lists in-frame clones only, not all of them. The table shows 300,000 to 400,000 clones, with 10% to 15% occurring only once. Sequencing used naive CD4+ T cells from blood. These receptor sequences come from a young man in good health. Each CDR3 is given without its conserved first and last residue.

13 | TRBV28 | ASSSHRASNYGYT
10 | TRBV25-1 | ATGQGDSPLH
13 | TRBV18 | ASSPTGLAGVEQY
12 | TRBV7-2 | ASSLGQGDAEQY
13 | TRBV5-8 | ASSARGHLNYGYT
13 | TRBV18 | ASSPGAQGPHEQY
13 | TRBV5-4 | ASSVGTGSNQPQH
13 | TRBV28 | ASRTTTSNTGELF
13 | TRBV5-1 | ASSLEDRDLNEQF
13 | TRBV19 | ASRGLGLAADTQY
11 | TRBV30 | AWSAQGADTQY
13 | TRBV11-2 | ASRTPGGSYNEQF
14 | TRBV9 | ASSVGNSGSGETQY
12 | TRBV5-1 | ASSLRQGYNEQF
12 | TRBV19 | ASTRGAGRNEQF
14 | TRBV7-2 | ASSFGSGGTGDTQY
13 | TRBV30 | AWSWGDSGANVLT
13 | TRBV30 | AWSVGPRMNTEAF
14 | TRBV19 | ASSIAASGNYNEQF
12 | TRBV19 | ASSSGRLNQPQH
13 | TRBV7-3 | ASSLTGGASYEQY
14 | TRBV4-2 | ASSQDPLGGAYGYT
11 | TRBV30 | AWSVVRAYGYT
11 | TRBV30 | AWRQGVNTEAF
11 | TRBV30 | ARNRVLTGEQY
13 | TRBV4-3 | ASRPIGAAANEQF
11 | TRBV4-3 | ASSQDLVFEQY
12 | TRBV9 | ASSPLQGFYEQY
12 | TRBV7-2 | ASSLMGPGETQY
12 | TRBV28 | ASSLYRDNQPQH
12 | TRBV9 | ASSVREWGYEQY
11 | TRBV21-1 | ASSKGGQYEQY
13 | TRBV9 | ASSPGQGGDYEQY
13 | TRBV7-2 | ASSSGTGWVGELF
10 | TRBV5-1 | ASSLEGGEQY
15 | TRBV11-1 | ASSFGLAGGYTDTQY
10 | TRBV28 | ASIYMNTEAF
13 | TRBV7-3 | ASSRGLAENNEQF
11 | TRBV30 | AWSNQGNSPLH
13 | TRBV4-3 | ASSQIAGSTDTQY
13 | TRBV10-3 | AISANRARGDEQY
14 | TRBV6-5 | ASSYDRELRYNEQF
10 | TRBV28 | ASSWRYAEAF
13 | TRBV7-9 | ASTLLQGTNNEQF
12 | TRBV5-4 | ASANRGTYNEQF
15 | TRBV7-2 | ASSLNGQGISGNTIY
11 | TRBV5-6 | ASSLGTVTEAF
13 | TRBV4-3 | ASSQTGTVDEKLF
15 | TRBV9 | ASSVARDRGAKNIQY
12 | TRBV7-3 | ASSPTGGFGELF
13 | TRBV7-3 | ASSFGSGRAAEQF
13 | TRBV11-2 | ASSLGDRDQETQY
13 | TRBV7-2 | ASSLPGQGAGGYT
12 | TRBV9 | ASSVGGGGYGYT
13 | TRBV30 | AWTGTGTSKNIQY
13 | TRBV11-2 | ASTPMVVSYNEQF
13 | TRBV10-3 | AISGIGEGTDTQY
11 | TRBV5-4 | ASSYDRGMPQH
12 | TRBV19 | ASTQTGEGVRYT
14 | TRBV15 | ATSRGRAGVGNEQF